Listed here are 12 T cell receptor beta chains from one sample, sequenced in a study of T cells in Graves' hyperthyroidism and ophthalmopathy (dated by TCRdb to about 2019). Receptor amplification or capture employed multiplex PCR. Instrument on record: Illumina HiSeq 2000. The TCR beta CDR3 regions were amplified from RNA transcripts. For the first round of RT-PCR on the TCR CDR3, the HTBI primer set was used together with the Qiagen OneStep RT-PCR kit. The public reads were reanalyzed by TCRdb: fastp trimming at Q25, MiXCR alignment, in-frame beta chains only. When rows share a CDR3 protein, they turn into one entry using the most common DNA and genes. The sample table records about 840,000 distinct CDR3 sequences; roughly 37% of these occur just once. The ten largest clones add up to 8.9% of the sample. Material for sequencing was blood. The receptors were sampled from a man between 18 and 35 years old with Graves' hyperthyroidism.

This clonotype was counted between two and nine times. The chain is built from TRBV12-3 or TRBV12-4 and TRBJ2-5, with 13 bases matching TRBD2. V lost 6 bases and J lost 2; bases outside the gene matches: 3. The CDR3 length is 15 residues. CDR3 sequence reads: CASRRLAGGQETQYF. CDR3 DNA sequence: TGTGCCAGCAGAAGACTAGCGGGGGGACAAGAGACCCAGTACTTC.

The CDR3 coding sequence is TGTGCCAGCAGTTCCGGGACCTCCTCGGGGTACGAGCAGTACTTC. It translates to CASSSGTSSGYEQYF. This sequence joins TRBV28 and TRBJ2-7; D may correspond to TRBD1 or TRBD2 (5 bases each). CDR1 is MDHEN and CDR2 is SYDVKM in the germline V gene. The V gene lost 4 bases and the J gene lost 4 bases, with 17 bases spanning the gap. The CDR3 covers 15 residues.

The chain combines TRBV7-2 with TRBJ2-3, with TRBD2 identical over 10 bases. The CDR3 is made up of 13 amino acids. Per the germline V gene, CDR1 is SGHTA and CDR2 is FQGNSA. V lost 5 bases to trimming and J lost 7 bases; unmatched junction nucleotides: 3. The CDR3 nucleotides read TGTGCCAGCAGCGTAACTAGCGGGAATACGCAGTATTTT. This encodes CASSVTSGNTQYF.

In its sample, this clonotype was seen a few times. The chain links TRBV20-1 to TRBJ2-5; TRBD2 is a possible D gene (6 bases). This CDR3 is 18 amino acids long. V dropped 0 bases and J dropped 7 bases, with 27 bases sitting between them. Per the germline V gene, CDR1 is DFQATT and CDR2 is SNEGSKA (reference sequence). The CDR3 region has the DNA TGCAGTGCTAGAGATGGGCGGGGAGAAAACACCCAAACCGGGACCCAGTACTTC. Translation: CSARDGRGENTQTGTQYF.

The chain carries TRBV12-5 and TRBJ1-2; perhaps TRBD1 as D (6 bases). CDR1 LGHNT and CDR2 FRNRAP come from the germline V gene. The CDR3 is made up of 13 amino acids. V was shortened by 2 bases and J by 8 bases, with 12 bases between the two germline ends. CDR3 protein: CASGLSGVGGYTF. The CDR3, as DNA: TGTGCTAGTGGTTTGTCAGGGGTAGGGGGCTACACCTTC.

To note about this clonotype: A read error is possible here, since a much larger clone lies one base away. The CDR3 DNA follows: TGTGCCAGCAGCTTCCCTGACGAGGCAGAGACCCAGTACTTC. Its protein product is CASSFPDEAETQYF. The chain combines TRBV19 with TRBJ2-5; D unclear. This CDR3 is built from 14 residues. V lost 9 bases and J 4 bases, leaving 18 bases between the germline ends. Germline CDR1 LNHDA, CDR2 SQIVND (reference sequence).

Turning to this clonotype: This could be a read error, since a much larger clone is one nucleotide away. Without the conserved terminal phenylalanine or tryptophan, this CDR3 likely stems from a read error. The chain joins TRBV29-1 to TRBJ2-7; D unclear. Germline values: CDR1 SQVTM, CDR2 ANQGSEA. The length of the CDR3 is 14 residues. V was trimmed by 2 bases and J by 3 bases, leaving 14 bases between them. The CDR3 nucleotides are TGCAGCGTTGAAAAAGGGCTAGGGCGCTACGAGCAGTACCTC. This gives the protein CSVEKGLGRYEQYL.

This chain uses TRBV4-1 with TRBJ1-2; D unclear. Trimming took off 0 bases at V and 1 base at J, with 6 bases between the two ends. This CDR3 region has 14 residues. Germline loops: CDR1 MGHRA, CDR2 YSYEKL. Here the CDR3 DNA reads TGCGCCAGCAGCCAAGACAGCAATAACTATGGCTACACCTTC. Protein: CASSQDSNNYGYTF.

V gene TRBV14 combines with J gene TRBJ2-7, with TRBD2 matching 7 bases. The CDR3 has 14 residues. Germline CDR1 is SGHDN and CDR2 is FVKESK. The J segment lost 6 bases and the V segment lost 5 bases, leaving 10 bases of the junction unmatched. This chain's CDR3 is CASSLTGTNGEQYF. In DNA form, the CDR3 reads TGTGCCAGCAGCTTGACCGGGACTAACGGCGAGCAGTACTTC.

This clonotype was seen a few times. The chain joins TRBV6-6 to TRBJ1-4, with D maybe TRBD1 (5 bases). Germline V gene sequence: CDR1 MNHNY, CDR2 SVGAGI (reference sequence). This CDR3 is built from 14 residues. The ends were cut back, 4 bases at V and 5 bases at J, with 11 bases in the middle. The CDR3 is CASSWDRVNEKLFF. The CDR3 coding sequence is TGTGCCAGCAGTTGGGACCGCGTAAATGAAAAACTGTTTTTT.

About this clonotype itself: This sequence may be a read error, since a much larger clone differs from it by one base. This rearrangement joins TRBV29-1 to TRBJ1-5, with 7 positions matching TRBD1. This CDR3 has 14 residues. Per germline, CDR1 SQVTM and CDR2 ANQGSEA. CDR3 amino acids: CSALTGVDDQPRHF. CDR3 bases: TGCAGCGCCCTAACAGGGGTCGATGATCAGCCCCGGCATTTT.

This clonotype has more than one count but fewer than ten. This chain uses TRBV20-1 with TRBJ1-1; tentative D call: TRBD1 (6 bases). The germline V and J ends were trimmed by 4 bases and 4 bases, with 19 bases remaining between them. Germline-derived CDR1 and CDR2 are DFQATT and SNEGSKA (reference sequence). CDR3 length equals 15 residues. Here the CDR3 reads CSAIDRRGRGTEAFF. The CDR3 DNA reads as TGCAGTGCTATAGACAGGCGAGGAAGAGGCACTGAAGCTTTCTTT.